This TCR beta chain was sequenced during a study of cytomegalovirus exposure and HLA in healthy donors. General observations from the study: In a later analysis, productive TCRs from donors in an Asian-associated ancestry cluster reportedly carried fewer N-insertions than the cohort mean. The classifier reportedly diagnosed cytomegalovirus status with high specificity and sensitivity. Several of the most significant clusters appeared, in a later analysis, to be linked to common viral pathogens.

The PCR contained 60 Vbeta and 13 Jbeta primers. This table comes from immunoSEQ multiplex PCR, and its TCRdb copy is limited to in-frame clones, with some not included. The sample lists 120,000 to 150,000 clones, more than 60% occurring once. CDR1 and CDR2 (germline): SEHNR, FQNEAQ (reference sequence). The CDR3 extends over 18 amino acids. Regarding this clone: The antigen remains undetermined. A read error may account for a junction end that differs from germline.

The clonotype was recovered from a male donor in good health and CMV-seronegative. Source material: PBMCs. The J gene is TRBJ1-1, the V gene TRBV7-9; 7 bases agree with TRBD1. CDR3 bases: TGTTCCAGCAGCCCCCCCCGCCGGGACAGAGAAGGGAACACTGAAGCTTTCTTT. This encodes CSSSPPRRDREGNTEAFF.